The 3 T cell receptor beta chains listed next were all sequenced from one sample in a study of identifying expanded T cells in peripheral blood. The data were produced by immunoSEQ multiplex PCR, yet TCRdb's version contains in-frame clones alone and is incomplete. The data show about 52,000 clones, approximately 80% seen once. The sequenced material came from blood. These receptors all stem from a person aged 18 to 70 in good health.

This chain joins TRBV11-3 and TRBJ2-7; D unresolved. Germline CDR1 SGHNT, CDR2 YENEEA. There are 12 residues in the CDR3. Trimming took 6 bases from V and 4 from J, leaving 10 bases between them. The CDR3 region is CASSQLGYEQYF. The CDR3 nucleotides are TGTGCCAGCAGTCAACTTGGGTACGAGCAGTACTTC.

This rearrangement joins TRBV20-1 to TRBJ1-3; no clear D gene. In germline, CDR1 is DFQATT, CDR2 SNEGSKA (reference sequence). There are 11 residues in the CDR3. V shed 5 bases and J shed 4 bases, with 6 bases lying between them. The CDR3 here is CSAPGGNTIYF. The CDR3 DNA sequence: TGCAGTGCTCCCGGGGGAAACACCATATATTTT.

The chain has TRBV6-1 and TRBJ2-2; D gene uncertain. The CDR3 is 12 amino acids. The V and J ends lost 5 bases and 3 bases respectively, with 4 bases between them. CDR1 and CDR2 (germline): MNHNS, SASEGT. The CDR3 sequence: CASSSYTGELFF. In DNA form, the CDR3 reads TGTGCCAGCAGTTCCTACACCGGGGAGCTGTTTTTT.